What follows is one T cell receptor (beta chain) and its context. It has no known antigen specificity. No much larger clone exists at a distance of one base, and base qualities are not known. For CDR1 and CDR2, the germline V gene lists LGHNA and YSLEER. Deletion took 0 bases off V and 5 bases off J, with a span of 14 bases between the germline ends. The CDR3 holds 17 amino acids from the cysteine to the phenylalanine. The entry retains the CDR3 DNA only, 51 bases that are in frame from base 1. Donors were around 37 systemically healthy Caucasian individuals from Russia aged roughly 6 to 95 years. Ten milliliters of peripheral blood were drawn from each donor into EDTA-treated Vacutainer tubes. Ficoll-Paque density-gradient centrifugation was used to isolate PBMCs, with at least 6.5 million per sample. Total RNA, at least 5 micrograms per sample, was extracted from PBMCs with Trizol reagent. For every donor, flow cytometry on a PBMC aliquot measured the percentage of naive CD45RAhigh/CD27high T cells.

These data originate in a study of blood T cells in healthy people across ages (dated by TCRdb to 2014 to 2015). Describing the broader study: In model experiments, template switching captured roughly one uniquely barcoded TCR beta cDNA molecule for every two T cells. To track age-related changes in TCR beta repertoire diversity, the study relied on deep sequencing normalized with unique cDNA molecular identifiers. The donors were divided into four age groups: young (average approximately 17 years), middle-aged (over 35), aged (approximately 64) and long-lived (about 90). To avoid experimental bias, donors of different ages were distributed randomly across sequencing lanes. Two additional independent replicas of 1 million unique cDNA reads from the same blood draw were analyzed for two donors (one aged 18 to 30 and one aged 80 or older).

Overall results and qualifications from the work: There was a strong correlation between observed TCR beta diversity and the percentage of naive T cells measured by flow cytometry. Because donor CMV infection status was unknown, age-related changes in expanded clonotypes were potentially confounded. Bulk unsorted PBMC profiling prevented conclusive comparison of naive and antigen-experienced compartments. Compared with the aged group, the long-lived group had more naive CD4+ T cells, fewer expanded clones and increased TCR diversity, a pattern suggesting age selection. Estimates of total diversity based on one million sequenced T cells were regarded as lower bounds and as underestimates. Observed TCR beta diversity per million T cells fell roughly linearly with age, and a significant reduction was already apparent by age roughly 40.

The library was prepared using 5' RACE. For sequencing, an Illumina HiSeq 2500 was employed. A second PCR of roughly 7 to 12 cycles was run with a J-beta primer mix and a sample-barcoded 5' primer. A template-switch 5' adaptor carrying 12 random nucleotides introduced a unique molecular identifier onto each TCR beta cDNA molecule. At least 3 million CDR3-containing paired-end reads were obtained from each sample. The Mint cDNA synthesis kit, primed by a TRBC-specific oligonucleotide, was used to synthesize first-strand cDNA from all RNA. After uracil-DNA glycosylase treatment, a first 18-cycle PCR used universal primers M1SS and BC2_uni_R on all cDNA. The published analysis was carried out like this. Normalization of each sample was performed by random selection of 1 million high-quality reads, each carrying a distinct molecular identifier. Reads sharing molecular identifiers were discarded rather than binned into consensus sequences. CDR3 identification, clonotype clustering and error correction used MiTCR with a Q25 quality threshold and the strictest error-elimination algorithm. A nonparametric unseen species model using Euler transformation provided a lower-bound estimate of total TCR beta diversity. The public reads were quality trimmed at Q25 with fastp and then assembled into clones with MiXCR by TCRdb, keeping productive beta chains. Records with the same CDR3 protein are collapsed into one entry carrying the most frequent genes and DNA. TCRdb, not the original authors, processed these V and J calls. This sample lists approximately 940,000 distinct CDR3 sequences; roughly 50% were detected once. The ten biggest clones cover 10% to 15% of the sample.

Here the chain combines TRBV4-3 and TRBJ1-6; the D gene is perhaps TRBD1, from 5 matching bases. The sequenced material came from blood. The clonotype comes from a man aged 30-40 years in good health. The CDR3 is CASSQDLSGLDNSPLHF. In nucleotide form, the sequence is TGCGCCAGCAGCCAAGATTTATCGGGACTCGATAATTCACCCCTCCACTTT.